The 11 T cell receptor beta chains listed next were all sequenced from one sample in a study of blood T cells in healthy people across ages. Together with a sample-barcoded 5' primer, a J-beta primer mix was included in a second PCR lasting roughly 6 to 12 cycles. From the 5' RACE reads, TCRdb called clonotypes with MiXCR, one entry per CDR3 protein. The sample has 1.2 million to 1.5 million distinct CDR3 sequences; 40% to 50% are singletons. Material for sequencing was blood. These receptor sequences come from a woman under 30 in good health.

About this clonotype itself: A junction boundary mismatches the germline segment, possibly from a read error. This chain links TRBV28 with TRBJ2-1, with a possible D match to TRBD1 (6 bases). This CDR3 contains 13 residues. From germline, CDR1 is MDHEN and CDR2 SYDVKM. In DNA, the CDR3 is TGTGTCAGCAAGGGGGACGACTACAATGAGCAGTTCTTC. It is translated as CVSKGDDYNEQFF.

The chain combines TRBV3-1 with TRBJ2-3; no definite D call. CDR3 length equals 13 residues. V shed 4 bases and J shed 5 bases, with 10 bases lying between them. CDR1 LGHDT and CDR2 YNNKEL come from the germline V gene (reference sequence). In DNA form, the CDR3 reads TGTGCCAGCAGCCCGCCCTACTTAGATACGCAGTATTTT. It encodes CASSPPYLDTQYF.

The CDR3 DNA reads as TGCAGCGTTGCCGGGGGACTAGCTAACTCCTACAATGAGCAGTTCTTC. It is translated as CSVAGGLANSYNEQFF. This sequence joins TRBV29-1 and TRBJ2-1; 9 bases fit TRBD2. Per germline, CDR1 SQVTM and CDR2 ANQGSEA. The trim removed 4 bases at V and 0 bases at J, leaving 7 bases unmatched. There are 16 residues in the CDR3.

There are many counts of this clonotype. The genes are TRBV7-9 and TRBJ1-2, with D uncertain. The V gene lost 3 bases and the J gene lost 0 bases, with 5 bases spanning the gap. The length of the CDR3 is 13 residues. Germline CDR1 is SEHNR and CDR2 is FQNEAQ (reference sequence). The CDR3 DNA is TGTGCCAGCAGCTTCAGGACTAACTATGGCTACACCTTC. Residues: CASSFRTNYGYTF.

This sequence joins TRBV6-1 and TRBJ1-1; D is ambiguous. This CDR3 contains 15 residues. Trimming stripped 3 bases from V and 8 bases from J, with 19 bases between. Per the germline V gene, CDR1 is MNHNS and CDR2 is SASEGT. The CDR3 region is CASSEDWIWLGEAFF. The CDR3 DNA is TGTGCCAGCAGTGAGGATTGGATCTGGCTCGGGGAAGCTTTCTTT.

The rearrangement uses TRBV6-1 and TRBJ2-7; D possibly matches TRBD1 or TRBD2 (5 bases each). Trimming shortened V by 7 bases and J by 2 bases, and 15 bases separated the two germline ends. The germline CDR1 and CDR2 sequences are MNHNS and SASEGT. The CDR3 runs 14 residues. Written as DNA, the CDR3 is TGTGCCAGCATGATTGGGCAGGGACCCTACGAGCAGTACTTC. Translating it yields CASMIGQGPYEQYF.

The chain uses TRBV12-3 or TRBV12-4 and TRBJ2-5; 10 bases map to TRBD2. With V trimmed by 6 bases and J by 11 bases, 15 bases remained unmatched. The CDR3 covers 15 residues. The CDR3 sequence: CASSPTLAGVNEQYF. The CDR3, as DNA: TGTGCCAGCAGCCCAACGCTAGCGGGGGTCAATGAGCAGTACTTC.

The J gene is TRBJ2-5, the V gene TRBV12-5; 9 bases fit TRBD1. J gave up 7 bases and V 3 bases, and 9 bases lay outside the gene matches. CDR3 length equals 15 residues. From germline, CDR1 is LGHNT and CDR2 FRNRAP. CDR3 sequence: CASGLGGQGFGTQYF. CDR3 bases: TGTGCTAGTGGTTTAGGAGGACAGGGGTTTGGGACCCAGTACTTC.

In this sample, this clonotype turned up once. The gene calls are TRBV6-2 or TRBV6-3 and TRBJ2-1; 9 bases map to TRBD1. CDR3 length: 14 residues. Trimming removed 5 bases from V and 6 bases from J; junction bases left unmatched: 5. The V gene's germline CDR1 is MNHEY and CDR2 SVGEGT. CDR3 in DNA: TGTGCCAGCAGTGTCCGGGACAGGGTCAATGAGCAGTTCTTC. This sequence encodes CASSVRDRVNEQFF.

This clonotype was observed a handful of times. The V call is TRBV7-2, the J call TRBJ1-2; D is unclear. With 3 bases removed from V and 8 bases from J, the gap between germline ends came to 13 bases. CDR3 length: 13 amino acids. The germline gives CDR1 SGHTA, CDR2 FQGNSA. The CDR3 nucleotides read TGTGCCAGCAGCTTGCGACCCAAGGAAGGCTACACCTTC. This translates into CASSLRPKEGYTF.

This clonotype was seen many times. The chain links TRBV7-9 to TRBJ2-7; unclear D gene. Looked up from germline, CDR1 is SEHNR and CDR2 is FQNEAQ (reference sequence). This CDR3 is built from 11 residues. Trimming took 6 bases from V and 4 from J, leaving 7 bases between them. In DNA, the CDR3 is TGTGCCAGCAGTTTTAATTACGAGCAGTACTTC. It codes for CASSFNYEQYF.